The 4 T cell receptor beta chains below all came from one sample that was sequenced in a study of T cell changes during pregnancy in multiple sclerosis (dated by TCRdb to about 2019). The library was made by the immunoSEQ multiplex PCR assay. Imported from immuneACCESS, the table was reduced by TCRdb to in-frame sequences with V and J called. These copies leave out some clones; in studies compared against another copy, an unresolved V gene accounts for under half, and the cause of the remainder is not known. This sample holds 70,000 to 95,000 clones; approximately 94% were observed only once. The top ten clonotypes cover 2.6% of the sample. The specimen was peripheral blood, collected after pregnancy. These receptors originate from a female donor in good health, enrolled as a control in a pregnancy study.

The rearrangement uses TRBV5-4 and TRBJ1-4; 9 nucleotides agree with TRBD1. Germline loops: CDR1 SGHNT, CDR2 YYREEE (reference sequence). V shed 4 bases and J 8 bases; nucleotides not matched to a gene: 6. This CDR3 comprises 14 residues. CDR3 amino acids: CASSRDRAWEKLFF. The DNA for the CDR3 is TGTGCCAGCAGCCGGGACAGGGCCTGGGAAAAACTGTTTTTT.

Note on this clone: The junction shows a germline mismatch at one end, possibly a read error. The V gene is TRBV5-4, the J gene TRBJ1-6; D is unclear. The V gene's germline CDR1 is SGHNT and CDR2 YYREEE (reference sequence). The CDR3 sequence is 9 residues long. In DNA form, the CDR3 reads TGTGCCAGCAGCCCGAGGCCCTCGTTT. This translates into CASSPRPSF.

The rearrangement uses TRBV7-6 and TRBJ2-7, with TRBD2 identical over 9 bases. In germline, CDR1 is SGHVS, CDR2 FNYEAQ. With 1 base clipped from V and 2 bases from J, the junction kept 6 bases outside the gene matches. The CDR3 totals 16 residues. Here the CDR3 reads CASSLVTSGLAYEQYF. The DNA for the CDR3 is TGTGCCAGCAGCTTAGTCACTAGCGGGTTAGCCTACGAGCAGTACTTC.

The chain links TRBV10-3 to TRBJ2-2; 8 bases map to TRBD1. Germline V gene sequence: CDR1 ENHRY, CDR2 SYGVKD. The CDR3 runs to 15 residues. J gave up 6 bases and V 4 bases, and 7 bases lay outside the gene matches. The CDR3 nucleotides are TGTGCCATCAGTGTTAGGACAGGGAGGTCCGGGGAGCTGTTTTTT. Its protein is CAISVRTGRSGELFF.